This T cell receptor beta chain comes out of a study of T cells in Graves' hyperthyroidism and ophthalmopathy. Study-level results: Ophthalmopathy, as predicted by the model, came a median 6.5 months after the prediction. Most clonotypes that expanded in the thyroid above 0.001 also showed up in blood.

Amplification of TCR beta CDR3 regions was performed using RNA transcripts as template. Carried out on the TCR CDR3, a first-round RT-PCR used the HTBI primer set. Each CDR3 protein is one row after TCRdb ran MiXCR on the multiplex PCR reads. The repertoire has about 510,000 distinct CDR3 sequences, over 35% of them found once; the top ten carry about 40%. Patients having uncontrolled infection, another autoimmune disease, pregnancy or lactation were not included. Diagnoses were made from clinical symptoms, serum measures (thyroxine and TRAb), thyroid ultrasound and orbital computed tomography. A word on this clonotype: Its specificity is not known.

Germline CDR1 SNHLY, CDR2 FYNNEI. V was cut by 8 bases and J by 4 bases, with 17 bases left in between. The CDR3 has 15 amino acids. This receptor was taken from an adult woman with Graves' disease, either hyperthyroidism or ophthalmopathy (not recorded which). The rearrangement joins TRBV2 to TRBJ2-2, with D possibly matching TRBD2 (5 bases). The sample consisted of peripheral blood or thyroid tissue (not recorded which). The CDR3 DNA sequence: TGTGCCAGCGGGAGACGTGGGCCGGGCACCGGGGAGCTGTTTTTT. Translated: CASGRRGPGTGELFF.